These 7 T cell receptor beta chains originate from one sample sequenced in a study of shared T cell receptors in the human thymus. The data were produced by immunoSEQ multiplex PCR, yet TCRdb's version contains in-frame clones alone and is incomplete. This repertoire shows about 660,000 clones, approximately 87% found once; its top ten account for about 0.01%. This sample also appeared in a second study, on human thymus T cells.

The sequencing sample was made of thymocytes. All receptors derive from a boy in the first two years of life with a congenital heart defect.

The V and J genes are TRBV16 and TRBJ2-7; TRBD2 agrees at 8 bases. The ends lost 11 bases at V and 1 base at J; junction bases unmatched: 13. Germline assignment: CDR1 KGHSY and CDR2 FQNENV. This CDR3 is 15 amino acids long. For the CDR3, the DNA is TGTGCCGGAGGAAGGGCCAGCGGGAGTTCCTACGAGCAGTACTTC. Protein product: CAGGRASGSSYEQYF.

This chain uses TRBV15 with TRBJ2-1, with D perhaps TRBD2 (7 bases). This CDR3 is 17 amino acids long. The germline V gene has CDR1 LNHNV and CDR2 YYDKDF (reference sequence). The ends were cut back, 0 bases at V and 4 bases at J, with 16 bases in the middle. CDR3: CATSRDLGGLSYNEQFF. DNA for the CDR3: TGTGCCACCAGCAGAGATCTCGGGGGGCTTTCGTACAATGAGCAGTTCTTC.

The J gene is TRBJ2-3, the V gene TRBV7-9; tentative D call: TRBD2 (5 bases). The V end lost 4 bases, the J end lost 2 bases, and 22 bases lay between the germline ends. This CDR3 is 18 amino acids long. The germline CDR1 and CDR2 sequences are SEHNR and FQNEAQ (reference sequence). The chain's CDR3 is CASSSQSSAAVITDTQYF. The CDR3, as DNA: TGTGCCAGCAGCTCTCAAAGTAGTGCAGCGGTAATCACAGATACGCAGTATTTT. Full variable domain (outside the CDR3, taken from reference TRBV7-9 and TRBJ2-3): DTGVSQNPRHKITKRGQNVTFRCDPISEHNRLYWYRQTLGQGPEFLTYFQNEAQLEKSRLLSDRFSAERPKGSFSTLEIQRTEQGDSAMYLCASSSQSSAAVITDTQYFGPGTRLTVL.

This clone was detected once. This chain connects TRBV7-9 to TRBJ2-2, with 8 bases that match TRBD1. The CDR3 loop spans 14 amino acids. CDR1 and CDR2 from the germline V gene are SEHNR and FQNEAQ (reference sequence). The trim removed 5 bases at V and 6 bases at J, leaving 5 bases unmatched. CDR3 sequence reads: CASSLRGLAGELFF. CDR3 nucleotide sequence: TGTGCCAGCAGCCTCAGGGGGCTGGCCGGGGAGCTGTTTTTT. The entire variable domain, with the rest obtained from reference TRBV7-9 and TRBJ2-2, is as follows: DTGVSQNPRHKITKRGQNVTFRCDPISEHNRLYWYRQTLGQGPEFLTYFQNEAQLEKSRLLSDRFSAERPKGSFSTLEIQRTEQGDSAMYLCASSLRGLAGELFFGEGSRLTVL.

With respect to this clone: The sample has other DNA sequences that encode this CDR3 too. The V call is TRBV28, the J call TRBJ2-5; unclear D gene. The germline CDR1 and CDR2 sequences are MDHEN and SYDVKM. There are 14 residues in the CDR3. Deletions cut 3 bases from V and 2 bases from J, with 10 bases between. CDR3: CASSFQRLQETQYF. For the CDR3, the DNA is TGTGCCAGCAGTTTTCAGAGGCTACAAGAGACCCAGTACTTC.

The CDR3: CASSEIGASGRDPISEETQYF. The CDR3 region has the DNA TGTGCCAGCAGTGAAATCGGAGCTAGCGGGAGGGATCCTATTTCTGAGGAGACCCAGTACTTC. The V and J genes are TRBV2 and TRBJ2-5, with 12 positions matching TRBD2. The CDR3 consists of 21 residues. Germline assignment: CDR1 SNHLY and CDR2 FYNNEI. Germline trimming cut 2 bases from V and 5 bases from J; bases unmatched to any gene: 21.

This chain links TRBV19 with TRBJ2-4, with 13 bases identical to TRBD2. Per the germline V gene, CDR1 is LNHDA and CDR2 is SQIVND (reference sequence). V lost 4 bases, J lost 1 base, and 7 bases stayed unmatched. The CDR3 extends over 18 amino acids. The CDR3, as DNA: TGTGCCAGTAGTAAGACTAGCGGGAGGTCCCAGGCCAAAAACATTCAGTACTTC. Protein sequence: CASSKTSGRSQAKNIQYF.